The clone carrying this T cell receptor (beta chain) was recorded once. The data were taken from a study of blood T cell repertoires in COVID-19. This table comes from immunoSEQ multiplex PCR, and its TCRdb copy is limited to in-frame clones, with some not included. The table shows under 250,000 clones, with 89% occurring only once. CDR3 length: 16 amino acids. Losses at the gene ends were 4 bases for V and 3 bases for J; bases not matched to a gene: 7. Germline CDR1 reads MDHEN; CDR2 reads SYDVKM. The TCR originated in a woman aged 40 to 55 with acute or convalescent COVID-19. Sequenced: peripheral blood. This sequence joins TRBV28 and TRBJ1-4; 8 bases agree with TRBD1. In DNA, the CDR3 is TGTGCCAGCAGTTCCACCCTGGACAGGGCTAATGAAAAACTGTTTTTT. This codes for CASSSTLDRANEKLFF.